This is a list of T cell receptor beta chains from one sample in a study of blood T cell repertoires in COVID-19. The table came from immunoSEQ multiplex PCR; TCRdb's copy has only in-frame clones and leaves some out. The sample has 450,000 to 600,000 clones; 87% are singletons. The sequenced material came from PBMCs or T cells enriched from blood (not recorded which). All receptors come from a woman under 30 who had recovered from COVID-19. The CDR3 runs from the conserved cysteine through the conserved F or W. Each record gives: D gene, V gene, clone size, J gene, CDR3 DNA, CDR3 protein. A D gene is named only where the DNA matches it firmly. Clone size is given for some rows only: seen once, a few or many times, or a class if the clone is expanded.

D gene: NA
V gene: TRBV5-1
clone size: NA
J gene: TRBJ1-3
CDR3 DNA: TGCGCCAGCAGCTTGGTCGGGGTCTCCTCTGGAAACACCATATATTTT
CDR3 protein: CASSLVGVSSGNTIYF

D gene: NA
V gene: TRBV18
clone size: NA
J gene: TRBJ1-1
CDR3 DNA: TGTGCCAGCTCACCATTGGGCGAGAACACTGAAGCTTTCTTT
CDR3 protein: CASSPLGENTEAFF

D gene: NA
V gene: TRBV6-1
clone size: NA
J gene: TRBJ2-3
CDR3 DNA: TGTGCCAGCAGTGAAACTAGCCTTAGCACAGATACGCAGTATTTT
CDR3 protein: CASSETSLSTDTQYF

D gene: NA
V gene: TRBV10-2
clone size: NA
J gene: TRBJ2-2
CDR3 DNA: TGCGCCAGCGAGAGGTTCCGATGGGACACATCGAACACCGGGGAGCTGTTTTTT
CDR3 protein: CASERFRWDTSNTGELFF

D gene: NA
V gene: TRBV12-3/TRBV12-4
clone size: NA
J gene: TRBJ1-1
CDR3 DNA: TGTGCCAGCAGTATCACCAGGGAAGCTTTCTTT
CDR3 protein: CASSITREAFF

D gene: NA
V gene: TRBV5-1
clone size: NA
J gene: TRBJ1-1
CDR3 DNA: TGCGCCAGCAGCTTGGAAGGGTCGGGGAGGACTGAAGCTTTCTTT
CDR3 protein: CASSLEGSGRTEAFF

D gene: TRBD1
V gene: TRBV5-1
clone size: NA
J gene: TRBJ2-7
CDR3 DNA: TGCGCCAGCAGTTCCGGGACAGGGGGCCTCGAGCAGTACTTC
CDR3 protein: CASSSGTGGLEQYF

D gene: NA
V gene: TRBV6-4
clone size: NA
J gene: TRBJ2-2
CDR3 DNA: TGTGCCAGCTCAGTGCGTTTTTTGCGGGGCGCTGGCACCGGGGAGCTGTTTTTT
CDR3 protein: CASSVRFLRGAGTGELFF

D gene: TRBD1
V gene: TRBV18
clone size: NA
J gene: TRBJ2-7
CDR3 DNA: TGTGCCAGCTCACCGGGACAGACCTACGAGCAGTACTTC
CDR3 protein: CASSPGQTYEQYF

D gene: NA
V gene: TRBV29-1
clone size: NA
J gene: TRBJ2-5
CDR3 DNA: TGCAGCGTTGAGGAGTACCAAGAGACCCAGTACTTC
CDR3 protein: CSVEEYQETQYF

D gene: NA
V gene: TRBV5-1
clone size: NA
J gene: TRBJ2-7
CDR3 DNA: TGCGCCAGCAGCCCACGGACAAACCTCGAGCAGTACTTC
CDR3 protein: CASSPRTNLEQYF

D gene: TRBD2
V gene: TRBV5-1
clone size: once
J gene: TRBJ2-5
CDR3 DNA: TGCGCCAGCAGCTTGTTGGCAGCGGGGGGAGAGACCCAGTACTTC
CDR3 protein: CASSLLAAGGETQYF

D gene: NA
V gene: TRBV14
clone size: NA
J gene: TRBJ2-3
CDR3 DNA: TGTGCCAGCAGCCAAGGGCGGCACAGCACAGATACGCAGTATTTT
CDR3 protein: CASSQGRHSTDTQYF

D gene: TRBD1
V gene: TRBV6-5
clone size: NA
J gene: TRBJ1-2
CDR3 DNA: TGTGCCAGCAGTATACAGGGGACTGGCTACACCTTC
CDR3 protein: CASSIQGTGYTF

D gene: NA
V gene: TRBV20-1
clone size: NA
J gene: TRBJ2-3
CDR3 DNA: TGCAGTGCTAGTTCTGGTCGGGGTGAGTTGAGAACAGATACGCAGTATTTT
CDR3 protein: CSASSGRGELRTDTQYF

D gene: NA
V gene: TRBV5-1
clone size: NA
J gene: TRBJ2-7
CDR3 DNA: TGCGCCAGCAGCCCACCACTAGGAGGCAACGAGCAGTACTTC
CDR3 protein: CASSPPLGGNEQYF

D gene: NA
V gene: TRBV27
clone size: NA
J gene: TRBJ1-3
CDR3 DNA: TGTGCCAGCAGTTTTCAGGGGTCCTCTGGAAACACCATATATTTT
CDR3 protein: CASSFQGSSGNTIYF

D gene: TRBD1
V gene: TRBV6-5
clone size: NA
J gene: TRBJ1-4
CDR3 DNA: TGTGCCAGCAGACCCCAAACAGGGGTTAATGAAAAACTGTTTTTT
CDR3 protein: CASRPQTGVNEKLFF

D gene: NA
V gene: TRBV6-1
clone size: NA
J gene: TRBJ1-1
CDR3 DNA: TGTGCCAGCAGTGAAGGAGGTCATATCACTGAAGCTTTCTTT
CDR3 protein: CASSEGGHITEAFF

D gene: NA
V gene: TRBV12-1
clone size: NA
J gene: TRBJ1-3
CDR3 DNA: TGTGCCAGCAACCCTCCGGGACAGGGAATAACGTGGATCCCATTCAACTCTGGAAACACCATATATTTT
CDR3 protein: CASNPPGQGITWIPFNSGNTIYF

D gene: NA
V gene: TRBV27
clone size: NA
J gene: TRBJ1-1
CDR3 DNA: TGTGCCAGCAGTCAGGGACTGAGAAAGAACACTGAAGCTTTCTTT
CDR3 protein: CASSQGLRKNTEAFF